Reported below is one TCR beta chain. No antigen is known for it. The CDR3 totals 15 residues. Deletions cut 4 bases from V and 0 bases from J, with 10 bases between. CDR1 and CDR2 (germline): LNHDA, SQIVND (reference sequence). The sample is drawn from a study of shared clonotypes between healthy human individuals. Regarding the study as a whole: Clonotype sharing among donors, it was expected, would be affected by sequencing depth.

Terminally differentiated effector memory CD45RA+ cells were left out of the naive CD8 fraction, which was CD45RO-negative and positively selected for CCR7. DNA at about 210 ng, around 30,000 T cell genomes, went into sorted-subset replicate PCRs. Here immunoSEQ multiplex PCR was the method, and the copy in TCRdb shows in-frame clones only, minus some. The profile shows about 2.1 million clones, about 94% of them singletons. The chain is built from TRBV19 and TRBJ1-5, with TRBD1 as a possible D gene (5 bases). This clonotype originated in a man younger than 30 in good health. Some clones in this sample may be carry-over from other donors' samples. The sequenced sample was naive CD8+ T cells from PBMCs. CDR3 bases: TGTGCCAGTAGTAGGGGACGGCTTAGCAATCAGCCCCAGCATTTT. Its translation: CASSRGRLSNQPQHF.